This T cell receptor beta chain was sequenced in a study of blood T cell repertoires in COVID-19 (dated by TCRdb to the early 2020s). Study-wide context: Samples from collaborators originated in the United States, Italy and Spain and spanned both the acute and convalescent phases of COVID-19. The material from the prospective study consisted of cDNA or gDNA derived from T cells, B-cell-depleted T cells, or PBMCs. Deeply sampled blood TCRbeta repertoires from subjects exposed to, actively infected with, or recovered from COVID-19 were included in the dataset. The repertoires were released in a freely available public database meant as a resource for research on the immune response to SARS-CoV-2. The samples were drawn from two sources: the first 160 participants of the ongoing ImmuneRACE study, and 1,254 subjects contributed by 6 global collaborators. A de-identified subject ID, COVID-19 status, age in years and sex were almost always included in the sample metadata. Where available, HLA class I and class II types were obtained from metadata supplied by the sample provider rather than from assay-based typing. Study-wide findings and limitations: Clinical and demographic metadata were provided uncurated, with the amount varying by source and participant.

The count of this clone is one. The antigen this receptor binds is unknown. No much larger clone is present one base from it, and per-base qualities are unavailable. The immunoSEQ Assay, a bias-controlled multiplex PCR, was used to amplify TCRbeta CDR3 regions from genomic DNA. Concerning the study's data processing: Within the assay, amplification of reference gene primers was used to estimate how many nucleated cells each sample contained. To quantify the absolute abundance of each unique TCRbeta CDR3 rearrangement, sequence reads were collapsed and filtered. Productive Simpson clonality was computed per sample as the square root of Simpson's diversity index over productive rearrangements. TCRdb provides this immuneACCESS table in a form limited to in-frame rearrangements. Some clones are lacking; in checked studies, under half of them reflect an unresolved V gene, and why the rest are absent is not known. V, J and clone size derive from that table, while D and trimming were established from the DNA sequence. This sample holds roughly 290,000 clones; 80% to 85% were observed only once. Of the sample, roughly 14% falls within the top ten clones.

The germline V gene encodes CDR1 SNHLY and CDR2 FYNNEI. The V end gives up 4 bases and the J end 0 bases, leaving 15 bases in the junction not matched to a gene. Its CDR3 holds 18 amino acids, cysteine through phenylalanine. This entry keeps only the CDR3 DNA: 54 bases, framed from base 1. One collaborating source in Seattle enrolled patients during active infection and followed them longitudinally through the course of disease. The collaborating institutions used their own protocols to collect whole blood in K2EDTA tubes. For TCRbeta analysis, collaborators shipped samples as frozen whole blood, isolated PBMCs, or DNA extracted from either of those sample types.

The sequence joins TRBV2 to TRBJ2-7; 7 middle bases align to TRBD2. Sequenced material: peripheral blood. The sequence derives from a person aged 70 to 80 with COVID-19, enrolled during active disease. The CDR3 amino acid sequence is: CASSGSRAVGGNSYEQYF. The sequence in DNA is TGTGCCAGCAGTGGATCTCGCGCCGTCGGGGGGAACTCCTACGAGCAGTACTTC.